The 4 T cell receptor beta chains reported below all come from one sample, sequenced in a study of blood T cell repertoires in COVID-19. Using immunoSEQ multiplex PCR, the repertoire was profiled, and TCRdb retains in-frame clones only, with some absent. The data show more than 350,000 clones, with 87% seen just once and roughly 9.4% held by the top ten. Sequencing input: PBMCs or T cells enriched from blood (not recorded which). These receptors were obtained from a woman aged 50 to 60 who had recovered from COVID-19.

The chain combines TRBV6-5 with TRBJ1-1; D might be TRBD1 (5 bases). This CDR3 is 14 amino acids long. The germline V and J ends were trimmed by 6 bases and 2 bases, with 13 bases remaining between them. CDR1 and CDR2 from the germline V gene are MNHEY and SVGAGI. Here the CDR3 DNA reads TGTGCCAGCAGAAAACCCCAGGGTAACACTGAAGCTTTCTTT. The encoded protein is CASRKPQGNTEAFF.

This chain links TRBV19 with TRBJ1-5; 9 nucleotides agree with TRBD1. V gave up 4 bases and J gave up 12 bases; unmatched junction bases: 7. The germline V gene encodes CDR1 LNHDA and CDR2 SQIVND (reference sequence). There are 13 residues in the CDR3. The CDR3, as DNA: TGTGCCAGTAGTACTACAGGGGGCGGGCGCCAGCATTTT. Protein: CASSTTGGGRQHF.

The chain recombines TRBV19 with TRBJ1-3; D is undetermined. The V end was cut by 7 bases, the J end by 0 bases, with 7 bases between. Germline V gene sequence: CDR1 LNHDA, CDR2 SQIVND (reference sequence). This CDR3 is 13 amino acids long. The CDR3 sequence: CASKKSSGNTIYF. The CDR3 coding sequence is TGTGCCAGTAAAAAGAGCTCTGGAAACACCATATATTTT.

CDR3 nucleotides: TGTGCCAGCAGCTTGGGGGAGAGCTCCTACAATGAGCAGTTCTTC. It is translated as CASSLGESSYNEQFF. The chain is built from TRBV5-5 and TRBJ2-1; weak D call: TRBD2 (5 bases). This CDR3 comprises 15 residues. Germline V gives CDR1 SGHKS, CDR2 YYEKEE (reference sequence). Trimming left V 0 bases short and J 0 bases short, with 7 bases between.